These 6 T cell receptor beta chains share one sample of origin, sequenced in a study of T cell responses to AZD1222 COVID-19 vaccine. TCRdb's copy holds only in-frame clones and misses some; the assay was immunoSEQ multiplex PCR. The sample holds 150,000 to 160,000 clones, roughly nine tenths seen once. The input for sequencing was peripheral blood, taken on day 0 of MenACWY control vaccination. These receptors were taken from an adult in good health.

The chain links TRBV12-3 or TRBV12-4 to TRBJ1-1; D might be TRBD1 (5 bases). Trimming removed 7 bases at V and 9 bases at J, with 18 bases between. The CDR3 runs to 13 residues. CDR3 sequence reads: CASNRYGQAKAFF. The CDR3 DNA is TGTGCCAGCAACAGGTATGGGCAGGCCAAAGCTTTCTTT.

This clone came up once. The chain has TRBV6-2 or TRBV6-3 and TRBJ2-7; D is ambiguous. Between the trimmed V and J ends, which lost 3 bases and 6 bases, there was a span of 9 bases. Germline V gives CDR1 MNHEY, CDR2 SVGEGT. This CDR3 has 12 amino acids. CDR3: CASSYILREQYF. DNA of the CDR3: TGTGCCAGCAGTTATATTCTACGCGAGCAGTACTTC.

In regard to this clone: At the DNA level, this CDR3 is encoded by other sequences in the same sample as well. The chain is built from TRBV19 and TRBJ1-4, with D perhaps TRBD1 (5 bases). CDR1 is LNHDA and CDR2 is SQIVND in the germline V gene (reference sequence). CDR3 length: 15 residues. V was pared by 1 base and J by 5 bases, with 11 bases between. The CDR3 DNA follows: TGTGCCAGTAGTATAGGGGGGGGAAGGAATGAAAAACTGTTTTTT. Translated: CASSIGGGRNEKLFF.

This clone was detected only once. The rearrangement joins TRBV4-1 to TRBJ2-5; no reliable D call. V lost 1 base, J lost 5 bases, and 8 bases lay in between. The CDR3 length is 13 residues. The germline V gene has CDR1 MGHRA and CDR2 YSYEKL. The chain's CDR3 is CASSQVVSETQYF. The CDR3 DNA follows: TGCGCCAGCAGCCAAGTAGTTAGCGAGACCCAGTACTTC.

The gene calls are TRBV30 and TRBJ2-2, with D unclear. This CDR3 contains 13 residues. Germline V gene sequence: CDR1 GTSNPN, CDR2 SVGIG (reference sequence). The germline V and J ends were trimmed by 3 bases and 3 bases, with 8 bases remaining between them. CDR3 in amino acids: CAWRGSYTGELFF. In nucleotides, the CDR3 is TGTGCCTGGAGGGGATCCTACACCGGGGAGCTGTTTTTT.

The chain couples TRBV11-2 to TRBJ1-3; 8 nucleotides align to TRBD1. Germline CDR1 is SGHAT and CDR2 is FQNNGV. The V and J ends lost 2 bases and 0 bases, in that order; junction bases with no gene match: 3. The CDR3 is 16 amino acids. The CDR3 loop is CASSLTGGSSGNTIYF. The CDR3 DNA reads TGTGCCAGCAGCTTAACAGGGGGGAGCTCTGGAAACACCATATATTTT. Complete variable domain (other parts from reference TRBV11-2 and TRBJ1-3): EAGVAQSPRYKIIEKRQSVAFWCNPISGHATLYWYQQILGQGPKLLIQFQNNGVVDDSQLPKDRFSAERLKGVDSTLKIQPAKLEDSAVYLCASSLTGGSSGNTIYFGEGSWLTVV.